One sample yielded the 27 T cell receptor beta chains listed below, sequenced in a study of T cells in Graves' hyperthyroidism and ophthalmopathy. Amplification targeted TCR beta CDR3 regions from RNA transcripts. Carried out on the TCR CDR3, a first-round RT-PCR used the HTBI primer set. TCRdb analysed the multiplex PCR reads with MiXCR anew, one entry per CDR3 protein. Here the sample spans some 370,000 distinct CDR3 sequences, about a sixth being singletons. Sequenced sample: blood. These receptors were obtained from a young woman with Graves' hyperthyroidism that later progressed to Graves' ophthalmopathy.

This clonotype was recorded at least ten times. The rearrangement uses TRBV27 and TRBJ1-1; possibly TRBD1 for D (5 bases). CDR1 and CDR2 (germline): MNHEY, SMNVEV (reference sequence). The V gene lost 3 bases and the J gene lost 9 bases, with 14 bases spanning the gap. This CDR3 is 13 amino acids long. The CDR3 reads CASSFPGVGKAFF. For the CDR3, the DNA is TGTGCCAGCAGTTTCCCGGGGGTAGGAAAAGCTTTCTTT.

The sample holds a few counts of this clonotype. The chain combines TRBV5-6 with TRBJ2-2, with 8 bases that match TRBD1. CDR1 is SGHDT and CDR2 is YYEEEE in the germline V gene. With 4 bases clipped from V and 1 base from J, the junction kept 6 bases outside the gene matches. The CDR3 is 16 amino acids. This CDR3 reads CASSRLGQGNTGELFF. In DNA, the CDR3 is TGTGCCAGCAGCCGGCTCGGACAGGGGAACACCGGGGAGCTGTTTTTT.

This clonotype was counted many times. This chain joins TRBV7-9 and TRBJ2-7; D is undetermined. CDR1 and CDR2 from the germline V gene are SEHNR and FQNEAQ (reference sequence). The CDR3 covers 12 residues. V was shortened by 1 base and J by 3 bases, with 4 bases between the two germline ends. The CDR3 sequence is CASSLGDYEQYF. CDR3 coding DNA: TGTGCCAGCAGCTTAGGTGACTACGAGCAGTACTTC. The full variable domain, with the rest looked up from reference TRBV7-9 and TRBJ2-7, is DTGVSQNPRHKITKRGQNVTFRCDPISEHNRLYWYRQTLGQGPEFLTYFQNEAQLEKSRLLSDRFSAERPKGSFSTLEIQRTEQGDSAMYLCASSLGDYEQYFGPGTRLTVT.

The chain uses TRBV5-4 and TRBJ1-4; D gene unclear. The CDR3 runs 14 residues. In germline, CDR1 is SGHNT, CDR2 YYREEE (reference sequence). The V end lost 4 bases, the J end lost 7 bases, and 14 bases lay between the germline ends. The CDR3 sequence: CASSDIENSEKLFF. CDR3 DNA sequence: TGTGCCAGCAGCGATATCGAGAATAGTGAAAAACTGTTTTTT.

On this clonotype itself: Compared with germline, one end of the junction differs, possibly owing to a read error. This chain's CDR3 is CAGSGGWGELFF. In DNA form, the CDR3 reads TGTGCCGGCAGCGGGGGCTGGGGGGAGCTGTTTTTT. J is TRBJ2-2 and V is TRBV9; 8 bases align to TRBD2. Germline V gene lookup returns CDR1 SGDLS and CDR2 YYNGEE. The CDR3 spans 12 residues.

Of note for this clonotype: A much more abundant neighbour one base away suggests this may be a read error. The chain has TRBV13 and TRBJ1-2; D perhaps matches TRBD1 (5 bases). This CDR3 has 13 residues. Germline lookup yields CDR1 PRHDT and CDR2 FYEKMQ (reference sequence). CDR3 nucleotides: TGTGCCAGCAGCTTAGGCAGGGCCGATGGCTACGCCTTC. Its translation: CASSLGRADGYAF.

This chain connects TRBV5-6 to TRBJ2-7; D not certain. The germline gives CDR1 SGHDT, CDR2 YYEEEE. CDR3 size: 12 residues. V lost 1 base to trimming and J lost 5 bases, with 7 bases between them. CDR3 sequence: CASSLPPNEQYF. CDR3 DNA: TGTGCCAGCAGCTTGCCACCGAACGAGCAGTACTTC.

This clonotype was detected a few times. The DNA is left out, because the CDR3 cannot be placed on it with certainty; the CDR3 is given as TCRdb lists it. The genes are TRBV14 and TRBJ2-2; TRBD2 was called by the table and not checked on the DNA. CDR1 SGHDN and CDR2 FVKESK come from the germline V gene. Ends included, the CDR3 has 17 residues. CDR3 region: CASSQGVLRAVTGELFF.

Ten or more counts support this clonotype. This sequence joins TRBV2 and TRBJ1-4; D is uncertain. CDR3 length: 12 residues. CDR1 SNHLY and CDR2 FYNNEI come from the germline V gene. The V end was cut by 7 bases, the J end by 11 bases, with 14 bases between. CDR3 DNA sequence: TGTGCCAGCACGGGCAGTCGGTATAAACTGTTTTTT. It encodes CASTGSRYKLFF.

In this sample, this clonotype turned up many times. This chain joins TRBV5-1 and TRBJ1-1; perhaps TRBD1 as D (5 bases). CDR3 length: 17 residues. The V end lost 3 bases, the J end lost 3 bases, and 21 bases lay between the germline ends. The germline V gene has CDR1 SGHRS and CDR2 YFSETQ. The CDR3 nucleotides read TGCGCCAGCAGCTCCGAGTGGGACCCCCAACAGGACACTGAAGCTTTCTTT. Residues: CASSSEWDPQQDTEAFF.

In its sample, this clonotype was seen a few times. The chain joins TRBV20-1 to TRBJ2-7; D gene unclear. Trimming shortened V by 0 bases and J by 2 bases, and 14 bases separated the two germline ends. CDR1 and CDR2 from the germline V gene are DFQATT and SNEGSKA (reference sequence). The CDR3 runs 15 residues. CDR3 nucleotide sequence: TGCAGTGCTAGAGATCCCCTCGCAGGCCCCTACGAGCAGTACTTC. Amino acids: CSARDPLAGPYEQYF.

This sequence joins TRBV5-6 and TRBJ2-7; 9 positions agree with TRBD2. This CDR3 region has 15 residues. J gave up 0 bases and V 4 bases, and 5 bases lay outside the gene matches. Germline V CDR1 and CDR2: SGHDT, YYEEEE. In nucleotides, the CDR3 is TGTGCCAGCAGCCGACTAGCGGTAAGCTCCTACGAGCAGTACTTC. Its translation: CASSRLAVSSYEQYF.

With regard to this clonotype: With a much larger clone just one base away, this may be a read error. V gene TRBV3-1 combines with J gene TRBJ2-5; D remains unclear. Trimming removed 4 bases at V and 2 bases at J, with 11 bases between. Germline CDR1 is LGHDT and CDR2 is YNNKEL (reference sequence). The CDR3 spans 14 residues. For the CDR3, the DNA is TGTGCCAGCAGCCCTAGGGCAGCTCAAGAGACCCAGTACTTC. It translates to CASSPRAAQETQYF.

In its sample, this clonotype was seen a few times. The CDR3 does not close with the conserved phenylalanine or tryptophan, likely indicating a read error. The rearrangement uses TRBV20-1 and TRBJ2-3; D uncertain. CDR1 is DFQATT, CDR2 SNEGSKA, per germline (reference sequence). CDR3 length equals 11 residues. Trimming stripped 7 bases from V and 3 bases from J, with 8 bases between. CDR3 residues: CSVGPTDTQYL. CDR3 nucleotides: TGCAGTGTAGGGCCTACAGATACGCAGTATCTT.

In this sample, this clonotype turned up many times. This chain connects TRBV11-3 to TRBJ2-5, with 9 bases that match TRBD2. The CDR3 covers 15 residues. Trimming at V came to 5 bases and at J to 3 bases, leaving 7 bases not matched to a gene. Germline V gives CDR1 SGHNT, CDR2 YENEEA. The CDR3 region is CASSPNRLAEETQYF. Here the CDR3 DNA reads TGTGCCAGCAGCCCAAACCGACTAGCGGAAGAGACCCAGTACTTC.

This clonotype showed up many times. One junction end does not reproduce the germline sequence, and a read error may be involved. The J gene is TRBJ2-3, the V gene TRBV29-1; 9 nucleotides agree with TRBD2. The CDR3 totals 15 residues. CDR1 is SQVTM, CDR2 ANQGSEA, per germline. The CDR3, as DNA: TGCAGCGTGGAAGGGACTAGCCTAGGCACAGATACGCAGTATTTT. This codes for CSVEGTSLGTDTQYF.

Note on this clonotype: This may come from a read error, since a much larger clone is one base off. This chain links TRBV7-2 with TRBJ2-2, with TRBD2 as a possible D gene (6 bases). The CDR3 covers 15 residues. Germline V lookup: CDR1 SGHTA, CDR2 FQGNSA. Between the trimmed V and J ends, which lost 5 bases and 3 bases, there was a span of 13 bases. CDR3 DNA sequence: TGTGCCAGCAGCGCCAGGAGGGCCGACACCGGGGAGCTGTTTTTT. Residues: CASSARRADTGELFF.

The CDR3 reads CASSLLAGYDGNEQFF. The CDR3 nucleotides read TGCGCCAGCAGCTTATTGGCGGGATACGACGGCAATGAGCAGTTCTTC. The chain links TRBV5-1 to TRBJ2-1, with D perhaps TRBD2 (6 bases). The CDR3 is made up of 16 amino acids. V was shortened by 2 bases and J by 6 bases, with 18 bases between the two germline ends. CDR1 SGHRS and CDR2 YFSETQ come from the germline V gene.

This clonotype was found many times. The V and J genes are TRBV24-1 and TRBJ1-5, with D unresolved. The CDR3 covers 15 residues. The germline V and J ends were trimmed by 6 bases and 3 bases, with 14 bases remaining between them. The germline gives CDR1 KGHDR, CDR2 SFDVKD. The CDR3 DNA follows: TGTGCCACCAGTAAACCCAGGACTTACAATCAGCCCCAGCATTTT. Its translation: CATSKPRTYNQPQHF.

This clonotype was detected only a few times. V and J are TRBV5-4 and TRBJ2-1; D remains ambiguous. CDR3 size: 14 residues. Germline values: CDR1 SGHNT, CDR2 YYREEE (reference sequence). V was pared by 3 bases and J by 10 bases, with 17 bases between. CDR3 sequence: CASSSGVVGWEQFF. DNA of the CDR3: TGTGCCAGCAGCTCAGGCGTAGTGGGTTGGGAGCAGTTCTTC.

This clonotype was picked up many times. The chain combines TRBV5-4 with TRBJ1-1, with 7 nucleotides matching TRBD1. The CDR3 runs to 14 residues. The V gene's germline CDR1 is SGHNT and CDR2 YYREEE (reference sequence). V shed 4 bases and J 3 bases; nucleotides not matched to a gene: 6. The CDR3 protein is CASSVVGGHTEAFF. The CDR3 nucleotides are TGTGCCAGCAGCGTCGTAGGGGGCCACACTGAAGCTTTCTTT.

A remark on this clonotype: Being one base from a much bigger clone, this may be a read error. V and J are TRBV19 and TRBJ1-2; D remains unclear. V was trimmed by 1 base and J by 6 bases, leaving 12 bases between them. CDR3 length: 14 residues. CDR1 and CDR2 (germline): LNHDA, SQIVND (reference sequence). CDR3 region: CASSIAGGENGYTF. Here the CDR3 DNA reads TGTGCCAGTAGTATAGCAGGAGGAGAGAATGGCTACACCTTC.

This clonotype was seen once. The CDR3 loop reads CASSYGTGEASEQYF. For the CDR3, the DNA is TGTGCCAGCAGTTACGGGACAGGGGAAGCTAGCGAGCAGTACTTC. The J gene is TRBJ2-7, the V gene TRBV6-5; 10 bases map to TRBD1. The CDR3 loop spans 15 amino acids. Germline-derived CDR1 and CDR2 are MNHEY and SVGAGI. V was pared by 2 bases and J by 6 bases, with 7 bases of the junction left unmatched.

In this sample, this clonotype turned up many times. V gene TRBV27 combines with J gene TRBJ1-2; 8 nucleotides match TRBD1. V trimming: 3 bases; J trimming: 4 bases; junction bases outside the gene matches: 7. CDR3 length: 15 residues. Germline V gives CDR1 MNHEY, CDR2 SMNVEV (reference sequence). CDR3 DNA sequence: TGTGCCAGCAGTTTCGGACAGGGAGGAGGCTATGGCTACACCTTC. Protein product: CASSFGQGGGYGYTF.

The rearrangement links TRBV20-1 to TRBJ2-7, with 10 bases that match TRBD1. The germline gives CDR1 DFQATT, CDR2 SNEGSKA (reference sequence). The CDR3 runs 14 residues. The ends lost 3 bases at V and 6 bases at J; junction bases unmatched: 8. The CDR3 protein is CSARETGGSFEQYF. For the CDR3, the DNA is TGCAGTGCTAGGGAGACAGGGGGCAGTTTCGAGCAGTACTTC.

This clonotype was counted at least ten times. This chain connects TRBV5-1 to TRBJ2-3; D may be TRBD1 or TRBD2 (6 bases each). The V gene lost 5 bases and the J gene lost 1 base, with 20 bases spanning the gap. The CDR3 sequence is 17 residues long. CDR1 and CDR2 (germline): SGHRS, YFSETQ. The CDR3 is CASSVRRGNPRTDTQYF. The DNA of the CDR3 is TGCGCCAGCAGTGTCCGGAGGGGGAACCCCCGCACAGATACGCAGTATTTT.

CDR3 DNA: TGTGCCAGCAGATTTGAGGGACAGGGACCTAACTATGGCTACACCTTC. It specifies CASRFEGQGPNYGYTF. The chain employs TRBV12-3 or TRBV12-4 and TRBJ1-2, with 9 positions matching TRBD1. The CDR3 loop spans 16 amino acids. Trimming cost V 6 bases and J 0 bases; bases outside gene matches: 8.